This T cell receptor (beta chain) was sequenced in a study of PD-L1 blockade in urothelial cancer. Time point in this sample: peripheral blood 6 weeks after treatment start. The study enrolled patients with locally advanced or metastatic urothelial carcinoma. This CDR3 is 15 amino acids long. Germline V gives CDR1 MDHEN, CDR2 SYDVKM. Every PCR was spiked with synthetic TCR analog templates. Libraries were prepared by immunoSEQ multiplex PCR; TCRdb keeps only in-frame clonotypes and omits some of them. Of around 53,000 clones in the sample, about 85% are singletons; the top ten hold 1.9%. Study-wide findings and caveats: When measured at 3 weeks, tumor-associated blood clones expanded more in durable-benefit patients. A below-median TCR clonality in blood before treatment predicted better survival.

As for this clone: The antigen remains undetermined. One end of the junction does not line up with germline, which may come from a read error.

This receptor was obtained from a man aged 50 or older with urothelial cancer. J is TRBJ2-7 and V is TRBV28, with 7 nucleotides matching TRBD1. Sample: PBMCs, taken around atezolizumab (anti-PD-L1) treatment. In DNA form, the CDR3 reads TGTGCCACCAGTAGGCTCGGGACAGATATCTACGAGCAGTACTTC. This sequence encodes CATSRLGTDIYEQYF.